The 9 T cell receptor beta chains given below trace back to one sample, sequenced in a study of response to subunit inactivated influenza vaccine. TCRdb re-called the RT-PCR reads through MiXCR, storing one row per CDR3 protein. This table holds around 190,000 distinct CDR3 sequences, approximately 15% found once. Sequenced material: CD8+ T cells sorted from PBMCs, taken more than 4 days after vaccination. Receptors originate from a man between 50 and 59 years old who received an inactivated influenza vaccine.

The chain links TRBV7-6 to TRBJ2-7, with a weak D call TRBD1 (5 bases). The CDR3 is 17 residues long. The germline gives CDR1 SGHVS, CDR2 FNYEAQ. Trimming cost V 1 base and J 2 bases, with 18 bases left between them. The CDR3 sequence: CASSLVDSGNPTYEQYF. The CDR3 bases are TGTGCCAGCAGCTTAGTGGATTCAGGGAACCCCACCTACGAGCAGTACTTC.

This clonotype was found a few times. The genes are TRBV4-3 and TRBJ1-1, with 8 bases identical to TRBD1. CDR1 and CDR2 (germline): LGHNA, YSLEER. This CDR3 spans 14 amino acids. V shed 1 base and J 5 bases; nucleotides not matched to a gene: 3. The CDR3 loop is CASSQGTGSTEAFF. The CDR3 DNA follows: TGCGCCAGCAGCCAAGGGACAGGGAGTACTGAAGCTTTCTTT.

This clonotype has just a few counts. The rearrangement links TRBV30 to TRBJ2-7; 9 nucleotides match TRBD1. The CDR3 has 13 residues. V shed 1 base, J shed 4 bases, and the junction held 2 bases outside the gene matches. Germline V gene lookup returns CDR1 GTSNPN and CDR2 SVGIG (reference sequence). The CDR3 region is CAWSGTGVYEQYF. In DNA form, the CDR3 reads TGTGCCTGGAGTGGGACAGGGGTTTACGAGCAGTACTTC.

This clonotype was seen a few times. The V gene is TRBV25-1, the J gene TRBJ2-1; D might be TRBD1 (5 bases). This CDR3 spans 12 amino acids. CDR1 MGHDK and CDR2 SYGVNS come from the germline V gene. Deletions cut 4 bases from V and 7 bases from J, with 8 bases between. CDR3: CASSGPGNEQFF. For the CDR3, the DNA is TGTGCCAGCAGTGGCCCAGGGAATGAGCAGTTCTTC. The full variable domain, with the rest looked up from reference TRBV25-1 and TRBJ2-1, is EADIYQTPRYLVIGTGKKITLECSQTMGHDKMYWYQQDPGMELHLIHYSYGVNSTEKGDLSSESTVSRIRTEHFPLTLESARPSHTSQYLCASSGPGNEQFFGPGTRLTVL.

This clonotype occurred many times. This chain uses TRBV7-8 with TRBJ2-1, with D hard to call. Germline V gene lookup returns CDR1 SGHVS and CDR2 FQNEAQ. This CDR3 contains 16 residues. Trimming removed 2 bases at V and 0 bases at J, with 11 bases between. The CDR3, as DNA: TGTGCCAGCAGCTTAAGTTCCTGGAGCTCCTACAATGAGCAGTTCTTC. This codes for CASSLSSWSSYNEQFF.

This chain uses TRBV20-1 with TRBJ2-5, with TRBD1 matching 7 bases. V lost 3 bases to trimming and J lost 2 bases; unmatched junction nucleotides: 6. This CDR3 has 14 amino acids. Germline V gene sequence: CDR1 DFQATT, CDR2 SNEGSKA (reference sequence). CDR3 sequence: CSARGRGTQETQYF. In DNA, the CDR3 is TGCAGTGCTAGGGGCAGGGGGACACAAGAGACCCAGTACTTC.

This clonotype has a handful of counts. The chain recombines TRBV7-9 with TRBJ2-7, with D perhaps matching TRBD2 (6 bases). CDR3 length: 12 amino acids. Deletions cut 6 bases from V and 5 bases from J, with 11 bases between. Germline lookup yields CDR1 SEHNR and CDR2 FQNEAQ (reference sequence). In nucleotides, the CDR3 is TGTGCCAGCAGAGGAGGGAACCACGAGCAGTACTTC. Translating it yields CASRGGNHEQYF.

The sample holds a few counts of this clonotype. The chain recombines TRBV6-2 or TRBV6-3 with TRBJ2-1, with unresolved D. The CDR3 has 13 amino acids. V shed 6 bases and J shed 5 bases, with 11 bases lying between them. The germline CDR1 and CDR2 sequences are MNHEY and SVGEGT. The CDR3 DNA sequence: TGTGCCAGCAGCCGCCGACCCAACAATGAGCAGTTCTTC. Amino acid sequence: CASSRRPNNEQFF.

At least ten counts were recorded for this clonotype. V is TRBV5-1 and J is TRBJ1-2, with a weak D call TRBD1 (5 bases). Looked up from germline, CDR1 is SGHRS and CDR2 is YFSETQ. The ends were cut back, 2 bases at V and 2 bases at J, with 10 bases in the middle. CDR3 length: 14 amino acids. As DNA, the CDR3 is TGCGCCAGCAGCTTTAATCAGGGAAACTATGGCTACACCTTC. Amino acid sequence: CASSFNQGNYGYTF.